Presented here are 3 T cell receptor beta chains from one specimen sequenced in a study of shared clonotypes between healthy human individuals. Only in-frame clones appear in the TCRdb table, and some are missing; sequencing was by immunoSEQ multiplex PCR. This sample yields 2 million to 2.5 million clones, of which around 92% are seen a single time; around 0.38% belongs to the top ten. The sample was naive CD4+ T cells from PBMCs. Subset noted: CD45RA+ positively selected. These receptor sequences come from a man younger than 35 in good health. Some clones in this sample may be carry-over from other donors' samples.

V usage is TRBV5-1 and J usage is TRBJ1-4; D perhaps matches TRBD1 (5 bases). Germline V gives CDR1 SGHRS, CDR2 YFSETQ. Trimming pared 1 base from V and 8 bases from J, leaving 18 bases between. CDR3 length: 16 residues. The CDR3, as DNA: TGCGCCAGCAGCTTGCGGGTCCTAAACCGGGGGGAAAAACTGTTTTTT. This gives the protein CASSLRVLNRGEKLFF.

The genes are TRBV19 and TRBJ2-7; D is unclear. Trimming removed 6 bases from V and 7 bases from J, with 13 bases in between. CDR1 and CDR2 from the germline V gene are LNHDA and SQIVND (reference sequence). The length of the CDR3 is 12 residues. The CDR3 DNA sequence: TGTGCCAGTAGCTTTTTTCAGGATGAGCAGTACTTC. It codes for CASSFFQDEQYF.

The rearrangement uses TRBV7-9 and TRBJ2-5; no clear D. This CDR3 region has 11 residues. The germline gives CDR1 SEHNR, CDR2 FQNEAQ (reference sequence). V lost 5 bases to trimming and J lost 3 bases, with 4 bases between them. CDR3 DNA sequence: TGTGCCAGCAGCCAGAAAGAGACCCAGTACTTC. It is translated as CASSQKETQYF.